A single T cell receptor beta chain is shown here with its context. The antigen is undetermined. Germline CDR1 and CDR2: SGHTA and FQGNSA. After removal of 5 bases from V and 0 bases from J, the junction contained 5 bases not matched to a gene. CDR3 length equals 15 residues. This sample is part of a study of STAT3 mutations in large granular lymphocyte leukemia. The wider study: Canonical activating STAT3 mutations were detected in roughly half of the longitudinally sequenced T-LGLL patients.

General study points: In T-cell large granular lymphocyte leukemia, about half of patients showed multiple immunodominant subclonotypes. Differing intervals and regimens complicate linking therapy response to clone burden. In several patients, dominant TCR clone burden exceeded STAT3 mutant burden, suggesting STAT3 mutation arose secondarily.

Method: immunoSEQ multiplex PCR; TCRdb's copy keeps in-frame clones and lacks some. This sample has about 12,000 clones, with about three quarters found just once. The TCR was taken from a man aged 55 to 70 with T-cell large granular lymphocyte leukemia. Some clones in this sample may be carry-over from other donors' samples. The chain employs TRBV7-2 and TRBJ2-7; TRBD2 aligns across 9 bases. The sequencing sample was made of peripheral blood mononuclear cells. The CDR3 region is CASSQAGGPSYEQYF. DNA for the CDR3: TGTGCCAGCAGCCAAGCGGGAGGCCCCTCCTACGAGCAGTACTTC.